The 20 T cell receptor beta chains in this list originate from one sample, sequenced in a study of response to subunit inactivated influenza vaccine. TCRdb re-analysed the RT-PCR reads in MiXCR, keeping a single row per CDR3 protein. The data hold over 450,000 distinct CDR3 sequences, with 13% observed a single time. The source was PBMCs from blood, collected roughly 48 days after vaccination. The receptors here all came from a man between 45 and 60 years old who received an inactivated influenza vaccine.

This chain uses TRBV29-1 with TRBJ2-5; a possible D gene is TRBD2 (5 bases). CDR1 and CDR2 (germline): SQVTM, ANQGSEA. The CDR3 totals 13 residues. Trimming took off 0 bases at V and 5 bases at J, with 10 bases between the two ends. The CDR3 loop is CSVEEGDFETQYF. In nucleotides, the CDR3 is TGCAGCGTTGAAGAGGGAGACTTTGAGACCCAGTACTTC. Looking up the rest from reference TRBV29-1 and TRBJ2-5 gives the full variable domain: SAVISQKPSRDICQRGTSLTIQCQVDSQVTMMFWYRQQPGQSLTLIATANQGSEATYESGFVIDKFPISRPNLTFSTLTVSNMSPEDSSIYLCSVEEGDFETQYFGPGTRLLVL.

This rearrangement joins TRBV28 to TRBJ2-2; either TRBD1 or TRBD2 may fit D (6 bases each). Per germline, CDR1 MDHEN and CDR2 SYDVKM. The CDR3 has 15 amino acids. The V gene lost 3 bases and the J gene lost 6 bases, with 14 bases spanning the gap. The CDR3 DNA reads as TGTGCCAGCAGTTTCAACGGGGGCGCATCCGGGGAGCTGTTTTTT. Translation: CASSFNGGASGELFF.

The V gene is TRBV7-2, the J gene TRBJ2-3; possibly TRBD1 or TRBD2 for D (6 bases each). The ends were cut back, 6 bases at V and 3 bases at J, with 13 bases in the middle. The CDR3 is made up of 14 amino acids. Looked up from germline, CDR1 is SGHTA and CDR2 is FQGNSA. The DNA of the CDR3 is TGTGCCAGCAGGGTGGGGGGCGCGACAGATACGCAGTATTTT. It translates to CASRVGGATDTQYF.

This clonotype came up many times. This sequence joins TRBV7-8 and TRBJ2-7; maybe TRBD1 (6 bases). In germline, CDR1 is SGHVS, CDR2 FQNEAQ. This CDR3 comprises 14 residues. The germline V and J ends were trimmed by 5 bases and 4 bases, with 15 bases remaining between them. DNA for the CDR3: TGTGCCAGCAGCCCGATATGGACAGCATACGAGCAGTACTTC. It is translated as CASSPIWTAYEQYF.

The chain recombines TRBV7-2 with TRBJ2-5, with D possibly being TRBD1 or TRBD2 (5 bases each). The V gene lost 3 bases and the J gene lost 4 bases, with 15 bases spanning the gap. The germline V gene has CDR1 SGHTA and CDR2 FQGNSA. The CDR3 contains 15 residues. CDR3 protein: CASSFAQSGAETQYF. Here the CDR3 DNA reads TGTGCCAGCAGCTTCGCCCAATCCGGGGCAGAGACCCAGTACTTC.

The chain is built from TRBV11-2 and TRBJ1-2; 7 bases are shared with TRBD1. Germline V CDR1 and CDR2: SGHAT, FQNNGV. V trimming: 1 base; J trimming: 0 bases; junction bases outside the gene matches: 11. The CDR3 is made up of 18 amino acids. DNA for the CDR3: TGTGCCAGCAGCTTAGTTTCTTGGGACAGCAAATCTAACTATGGCTACACCTTC. Amino acid sequence: CASSLVSWDSKSNYGYTF.

This clonotype was seen ten or more times. This chain uses TRBV18 with TRBJ1-1, with 8 bases lining up with TRBD1. The J segment lost 6 bases and the V segment lost 2 bases, leaving 2 bases of the junction unmatched. Germline V gene sequence: CDR1 KGHSH, CDR2 LQKENI. The CDR3 loop spans 13 amino acids. The CDR3 sequence: CASSPTGGPEAFF. The CDR3 DNA reads TGTGCCAGCTCACCAACAGGGGGACCTGAAGCTTTCTTT. Supplemented by reference TRBV18 and TRBJ1-1, the full variable domain reads NAGVMQNPRHLVRRRGQEARLRCSPMKGHSHVYWYRQLPEEGLKFMVYLQKENIIDESGMPKERFSAEFPKEGPSILRIQQVVRGDSAAYFCASSPTGGPEAFFGQGTRLTVV.

This clonotype was observed a handful of times. The chain is built from TRBV20-1 and TRBJ1-5; D remains ambiguous. Germline V gene data show CDR1 as DFQATT and CDR2 as SNEGSKA (reference sequence). V was clipped by 5 bases and J by 3 bases, with 14 bases between them. This CDR3 has 14 residues. The CDR3 DNA follows: TGCAGTGCTGGGTCCCCGGGGAACAATCAGCCCCAGCATTTT. This codes for CSAGSPGNNQPQHF.

The chain links TRBV5-1 to TRBJ2-1; 13 bases are a match to TRBD2. Unmatched junction bases numbered 14, after V lost 4 bases and J lost 4 bases. This CDR3 spans 19 amino acids. CDR1 is SGHRS and CDR2 is YFSETQ in the germline V gene. CDR3 protein: CASSPGTTLGLAGYNEQFF. CDR3 bases: TGCGCCAGCAGCCCGGGGACCACCTTGGGACTAGCGGGATACAATGAGCAGTTCTTC.

This clonotype was seen a handful of times. This rearrangement joins TRBV14 to TRBJ1-2; a possible D gene is TRBD1 (5 bases). The CDR3 is 12 amino acids. The germline V gene has CDR1 SGHDN and CDR2 FVKESK. V was cut by 8 bases and J by 1 base, with 8 bases left in between. The CDR3, as DNA: TGTGCCAGCGGGCAGGGTAACTATGGCTACACCTTC. Residues: CASGQGNYGYTF.

This clonotype was detected a few times. The chain carries TRBV20-1 and TRBJ2-7, with 8 bases matching TRBD2. The CDR3 has 14 residues. The germline V gene has CDR1 DFQATT and CDR2 SNEGSKA (reference sequence). The V segment lost 0 bases and the J segment 6 bases; nucleotides outside the gene matches: 7. The CDR3 sequence is CSARDSAGDSEQYF. CDR3 nucleotide sequence: TGCAGTGCTAGAGATTCAGCGGGAGACAGCGAGCAGTACTTC.

This clonotype turned up a few times. This chain uses TRBV6-5 with TRBJ2-7, with 10 positions matching TRBD1. This CDR3 has 16 residues. The germline V gene has CDR1 MNHEY and CDR2 SVGAGI. The trim removed 2 bases at V and 5 bases at J, leaving 9 bases unmatched. The CDR3 nucleotides read TGTGCCAGCAGTTACACCTTGGGACAGGGGCTACACGAGCAGTACTTC. Translating gives CASSYTLGQGLHEQYF.

This clonotype was seen a handful of times. V gene TRBV7-9 combines with J gene TRBJ2-1; 7 bases line up with TRBD1. Germline assignment: CDR1 SEHNR and CDR2 FQNEAQ (reference sequence). The CDR3 spans 13 residues. V shed 4 bases and J 12 bases; nucleotides not matched to a gene: 9. The CDR3 sequence: CASSSLDRVRQFF. The CDR3 DNA is TGTGCCAGCAGCTCCCTAGACAGGGTAAGGCAGTTCTTC.

The rearrangement joins TRBV5-1 to TRBJ2-5; D perhaps matches TRBD2 (6 bases). This CDR3 has 15 residues. Germline CDR1 SGHRS, CDR2 YFSETQ. With 3 bases removed from V and 2 bases from J, the gap between germline ends came to 14 bases. As DNA, the CDR3 is TGCGCCAGCAGCTGGAACCCGGGAGTACAAGAGACCCAGTACTTC. Protein sequence: CASSWNPGVQETQYF.

V gene TRBV12-3 or TRBV12-4 combines with J gene TRBJ1-4; 8 bases agree with TRBD1. The junction had 3 bases not matched to a gene; V was cut back by 6 bases and J by 0 bases. The CDR3 is 15 residues long. The CDR3 DNA follows: TGTGCCAGCAGGTTACAGGGGGCAACTAATGAAAAACTGTTTTTT. It codes for CASRLQGATNEKLFF.

The chain joins TRBV18 to TRBJ2-1, with D maybe TRBD1 (6 bases). V was clipped by 1 base and J by 10 bases, with 14 bases between them. The CDR3 loop spans 14 amino acids. Germline V lookup: CDR1 KGHSH, CDR2 LQKENI. Here the CDR3 DNA reads TGTGCCAGCTCACCACGCCAGGGGATCAACGAGCAGTTCTTC. As protein: CASSPRQGINEQFF.

The chain is built from TRBV20-1 and TRBJ2-1; D ambiguous. Trimming removed 7 bases from V and 6 bases from J, with 7 bases in between. The CDR3 spans 10 residues. CDR1 and CDR2 from the germline V gene are DFQATT and SNEGSKA (reference sequence). The DNA for the CDR3 is TGCAGTGTGTGGCGCAATGAGCAGTTCTTC. Protein: CSVWRNEQFF.

This sequence joins TRBV28 and TRBJ2-1, with 8 nucleotides matching TRBD1. The junction had 4 bases not matched to a gene; V was cut back by 7 bases and J by 2 bases. This CDR3 is built from 14 residues. Germline values: CDR1 MDHEN, CDR2 SYDVKM. In DNA form, the CDR3 reads TGTGCCAGCACCAGGGGGCCGACCTACAATGAGCAGTTCTTC. Protein product: CASTRGPTYNEQFF. The full variable domain, with the rest looked up from reference TRBV28 and TRBJ2-1, is DVKVTQSSRYLVKRTGEKVFLECVQDMDHENMFWYRQDPGLGLRLIYFSYDVKMKEKGDIPEGYSVSREKKERFSLILESASTNQTSMYLCASTRGPTYNEQFFGPGTRLTVL.

This clonotype was observed a handful of times. The chain carries TRBV5-6 and TRBJ2-3; tentatively, D is TRBD2 (5 bases). Per the germline V gene, CDR1 is SGHDT and CDR2 is YYEEEE. V was pared by 1 base and J by 2 bases, with 14 bases between. CDR3 length equals 16 residues. The CDR3 is CASSLRFGGYTDTQYF. The DNA for the CDR3 is TGTGCCAGCAGCTTGCGGTTCGGCGGGTACACAGATACGCAGTATTTT.

CDR3 nucleotide sequence: TGCAGTGCCACCGTTCTTAGCGGGGGGCTCTACGAGCAGTACTTC. As protein: CSATVLSGGLYEQYF. The chain combines TRBV20-1 with TRBJ2-7; 10 nucleotides agree with TRBD2. Per the germline V gene, CDR1 is DFQATT and CDR2 is SNEGSKA (reference sequence). The CDR3 has 15 amino acids. Germline trimming cut 6 bases from V and 3 bases from J; bases unmatched to any gene: 11.